This T cell receptor beta chain appears in the sequencing data of a study of cytomegalovirus exposure and HLA in healthy donors. As for the study in general: Falling in the Caucasian-associated ancestry cluster were about four fifths of some 400 genotyped donors. Study-wide results and limits: Presence/absence results assume similar sequencing depth per donor, which may not hold. Overall, under 200 TCR beta chains were annotated as cytomegalovirus-associated.

Both 60 Vbeta primers and 13 Jbeta primers went into the PCR. The table came from immunoSEQ multiplex PCR; TCRdb's copy has only in-frame clones and leaves some out. In the table there are some 99,000 clones, around 73% of which are singletons. Trimming shortened V by 5 bases and J by 4 bases, and 10 bases separated the two germline ends. The CDR3 is made up of 14 amino acids. CDR1 and CDR2 from the germline V gene are SGHNT and YYREEE (reference sequence). In its sample, this clone was seen a few times. Antigen: not known. This clonotype originated in a man between 35 and 55 years old in good health and CMV-seronegative. The gene calls are TRBV5-4 and TRBJ1-6; D gene uncertain. The sequenced sample consisted of PBMCs. The CDR3 DNA reads as TGTGCCAGCAGGCGGGGAGGGTATAATTCACCCCTCCACTTT. Residues: CASRRGGYNSPLHF.